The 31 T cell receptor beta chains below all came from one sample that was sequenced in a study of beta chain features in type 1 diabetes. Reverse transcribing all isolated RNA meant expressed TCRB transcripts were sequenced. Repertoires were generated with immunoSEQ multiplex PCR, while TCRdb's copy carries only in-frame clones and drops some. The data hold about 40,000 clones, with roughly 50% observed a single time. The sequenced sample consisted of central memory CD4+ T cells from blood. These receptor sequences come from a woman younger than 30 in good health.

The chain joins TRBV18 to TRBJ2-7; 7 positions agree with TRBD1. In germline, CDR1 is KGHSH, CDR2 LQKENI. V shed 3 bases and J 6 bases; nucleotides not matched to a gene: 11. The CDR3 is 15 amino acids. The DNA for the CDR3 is TGTGCCAGCTCACCCTCCGCCCAACAGGGGCTCGAGCAGTACTTC. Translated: CASSPSAQQGLEQYF.

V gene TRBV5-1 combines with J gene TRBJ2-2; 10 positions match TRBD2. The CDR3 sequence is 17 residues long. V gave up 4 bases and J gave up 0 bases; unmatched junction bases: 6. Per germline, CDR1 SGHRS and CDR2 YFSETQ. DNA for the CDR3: TGCGCCAGCAGCAAGCTAGCGGGAGTGGCGAACACCGGGGAGCTGTTTTTT. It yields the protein CASSKLAGVANTGELFF.

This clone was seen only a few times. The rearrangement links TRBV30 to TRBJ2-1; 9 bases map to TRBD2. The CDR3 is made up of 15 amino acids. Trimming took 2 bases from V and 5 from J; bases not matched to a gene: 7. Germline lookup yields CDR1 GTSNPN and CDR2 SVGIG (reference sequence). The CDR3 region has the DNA TGTGCCTGGAGTAGGAAGAGACTAGCGGACAATGAGCAGTTCTTC. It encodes CAWSRKRLADNEQFF.

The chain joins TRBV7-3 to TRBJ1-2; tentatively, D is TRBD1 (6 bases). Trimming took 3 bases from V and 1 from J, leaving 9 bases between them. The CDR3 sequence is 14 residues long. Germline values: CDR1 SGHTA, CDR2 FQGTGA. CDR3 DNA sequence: TGTGCCAGCAGCTTGGACAGTAATAACTATGGCTACACCTTC. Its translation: CASSLDSNNYGYTF.

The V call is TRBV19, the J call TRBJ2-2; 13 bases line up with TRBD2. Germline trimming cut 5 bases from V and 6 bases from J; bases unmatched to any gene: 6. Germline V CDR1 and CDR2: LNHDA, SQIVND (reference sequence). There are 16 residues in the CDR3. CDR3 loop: CASSHRTSGRAGELFF. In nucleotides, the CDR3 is TGTGCCAGTAGTCATCGGACTAGCGGGAGAGCCGGGGAGCTGTTTTTT.

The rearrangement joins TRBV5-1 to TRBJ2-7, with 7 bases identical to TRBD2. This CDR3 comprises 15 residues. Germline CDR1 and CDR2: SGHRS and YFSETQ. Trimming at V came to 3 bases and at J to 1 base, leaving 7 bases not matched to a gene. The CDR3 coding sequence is TGCGCCAGCAGCTCTAGCGGATTAAGATCCTACGAGCAGTACTTC. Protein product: CASSSSGLRSYEQYF.

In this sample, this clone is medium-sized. The CDR3 protein is CASSRDYGATQYF. In DNA form, the CDR3 reads TGTGCCAGCAGCAGGGATTACGGAGCGACGCAGTATTTT. The chain is built from TRBV6-5 and TRBJ2-3, with D maybe TRBD1 (5 bases). In germline, CDR1 is MNHEY, CDR2 SVGAGI. This CDR3 is 13 amino acids long. V was trimmed by 6 bases and J by 9 bases, leaving 16 bases between them.

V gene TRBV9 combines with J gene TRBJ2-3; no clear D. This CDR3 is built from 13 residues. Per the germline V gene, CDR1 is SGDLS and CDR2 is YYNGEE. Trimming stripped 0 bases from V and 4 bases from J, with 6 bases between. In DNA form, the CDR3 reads TGTGCCAGCAGCGTAGATACGGCAGATACGCAGTATTTT. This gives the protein CASSVDTADTQYF.

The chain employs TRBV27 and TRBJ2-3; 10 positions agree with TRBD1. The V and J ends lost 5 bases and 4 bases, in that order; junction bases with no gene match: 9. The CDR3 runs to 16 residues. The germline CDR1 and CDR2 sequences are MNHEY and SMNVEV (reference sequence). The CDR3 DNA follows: TGTGCCAGCAGTCCACCCCGGGACAGGGGAGCAGATACGCAGTATTTT. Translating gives CASSPPRDRGADTQYF.

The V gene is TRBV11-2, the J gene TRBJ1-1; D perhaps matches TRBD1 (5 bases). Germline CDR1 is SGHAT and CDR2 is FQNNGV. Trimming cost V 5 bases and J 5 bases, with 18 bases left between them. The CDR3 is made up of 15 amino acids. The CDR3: CASSPNGGDGTEAFF. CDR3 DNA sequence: TGTGCCAGCAGCCCTAATGGGGGGGATGGGACTGAAGCTTTCTTT.

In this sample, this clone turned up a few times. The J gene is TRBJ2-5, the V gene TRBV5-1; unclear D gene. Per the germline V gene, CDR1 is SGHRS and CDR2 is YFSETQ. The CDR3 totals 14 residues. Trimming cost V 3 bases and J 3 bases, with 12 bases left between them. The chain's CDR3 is CASSSGRIKETQYF. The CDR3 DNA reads TGCGCCAGCAGCTCGGGTCGAATAAAAGAGACCCAGTACTTC.

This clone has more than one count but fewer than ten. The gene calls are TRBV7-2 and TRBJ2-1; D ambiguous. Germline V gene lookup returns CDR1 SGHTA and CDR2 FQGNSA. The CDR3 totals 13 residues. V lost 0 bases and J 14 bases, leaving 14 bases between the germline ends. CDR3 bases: TGTGCCAGCAGCTTAGCGATAACTATATGCGAGTTCTTC. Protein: CASSLAITICEFF.

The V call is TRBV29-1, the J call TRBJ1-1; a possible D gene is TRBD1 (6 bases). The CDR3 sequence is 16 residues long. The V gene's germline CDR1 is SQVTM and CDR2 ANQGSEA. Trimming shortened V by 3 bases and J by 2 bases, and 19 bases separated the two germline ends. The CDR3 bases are TGCAGCGTTGAGGGCAGGGGCGGTCGGAGAAACACTGAAGCTTTCTTT. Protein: CSVEGRGGRRNTEAFF.

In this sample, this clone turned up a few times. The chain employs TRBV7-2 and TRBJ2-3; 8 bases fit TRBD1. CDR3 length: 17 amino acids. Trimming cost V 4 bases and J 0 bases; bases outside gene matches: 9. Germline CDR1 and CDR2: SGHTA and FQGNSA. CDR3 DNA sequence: TGTGCCAGCAGCTCCCGAGGCAGGGGGCCGAGCACAGATACGCAGTATTTT. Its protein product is CASSSRGRGPSTDTQYF.

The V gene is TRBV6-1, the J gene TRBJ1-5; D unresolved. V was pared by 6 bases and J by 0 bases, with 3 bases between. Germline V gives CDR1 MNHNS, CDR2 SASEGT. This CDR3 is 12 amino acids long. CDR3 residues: CASRYSNQPQHF. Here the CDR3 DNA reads TGTGCCAGCAGATATAGCAATCAGCCCCAGCATTTT.

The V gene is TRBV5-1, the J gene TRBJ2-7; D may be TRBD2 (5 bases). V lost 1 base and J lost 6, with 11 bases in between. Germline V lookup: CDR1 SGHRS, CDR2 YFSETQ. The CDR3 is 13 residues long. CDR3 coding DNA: TGCGCCAGCAGCTTGCCGGGGAAAGGCGAGCAGTACTTC. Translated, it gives CASSLPGKGEQYF.

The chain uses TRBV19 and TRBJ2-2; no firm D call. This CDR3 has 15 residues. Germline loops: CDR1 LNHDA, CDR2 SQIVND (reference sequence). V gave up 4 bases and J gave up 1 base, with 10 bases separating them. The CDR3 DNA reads TGTGCCAGTAGTAGTAACAGCCGGAACACCGGGGAGCTGTTTTTT. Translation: CASSSNSRNTGELFF.

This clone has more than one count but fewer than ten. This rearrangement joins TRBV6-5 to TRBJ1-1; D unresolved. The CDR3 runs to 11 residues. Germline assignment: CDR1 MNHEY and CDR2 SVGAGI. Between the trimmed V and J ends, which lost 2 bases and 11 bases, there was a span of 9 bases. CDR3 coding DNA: TGTGCCAGCAGTTACAGAGGGTTTGCTTTCTTT. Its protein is CASSYRGFAFF.

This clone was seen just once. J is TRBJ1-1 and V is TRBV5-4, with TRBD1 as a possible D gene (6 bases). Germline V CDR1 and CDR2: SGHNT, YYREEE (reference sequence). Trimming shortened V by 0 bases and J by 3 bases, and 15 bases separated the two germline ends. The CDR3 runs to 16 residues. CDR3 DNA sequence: TGTGCCAGCAGCTTGGGGATACAGGGCCTGTACACTGAAGCTTTCTTT. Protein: CASSLGIQGLYTEAFF.

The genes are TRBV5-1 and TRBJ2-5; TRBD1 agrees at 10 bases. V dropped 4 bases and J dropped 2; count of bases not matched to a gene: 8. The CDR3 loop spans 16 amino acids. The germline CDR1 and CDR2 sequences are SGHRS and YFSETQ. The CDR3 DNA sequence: TGCGCCAGCAGCCGCCTCGGACAGGGGGTTCAAGAGACCCAGTACTTC. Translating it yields CASSRLGQGVQETQYF.

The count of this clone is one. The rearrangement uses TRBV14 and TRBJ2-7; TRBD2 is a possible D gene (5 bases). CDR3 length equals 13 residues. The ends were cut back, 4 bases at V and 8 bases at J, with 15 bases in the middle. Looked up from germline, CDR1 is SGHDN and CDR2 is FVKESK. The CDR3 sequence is CASSPGVRGKQYF. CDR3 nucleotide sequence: TGTGCCAGCAGCCCCGGGGTTCGGGGAAAGCAGTACTTC.

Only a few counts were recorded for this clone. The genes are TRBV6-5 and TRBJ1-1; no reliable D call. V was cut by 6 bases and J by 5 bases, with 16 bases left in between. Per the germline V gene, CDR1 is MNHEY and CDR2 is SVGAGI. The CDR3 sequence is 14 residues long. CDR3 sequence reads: CASRQDGWETEAFF. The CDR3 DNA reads TGTGCCAGCAGGCAGGACGGCTGGGAGACTGAAGCTTTCTTT.

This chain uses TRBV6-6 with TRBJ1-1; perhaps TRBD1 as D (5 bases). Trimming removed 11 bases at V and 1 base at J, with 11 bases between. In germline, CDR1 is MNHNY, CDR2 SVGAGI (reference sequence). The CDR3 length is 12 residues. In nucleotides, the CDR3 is TGTGCCTCAGGGATAGGGAACACTGAAGCTTTCTTT. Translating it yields CASGIGNTEAFF.

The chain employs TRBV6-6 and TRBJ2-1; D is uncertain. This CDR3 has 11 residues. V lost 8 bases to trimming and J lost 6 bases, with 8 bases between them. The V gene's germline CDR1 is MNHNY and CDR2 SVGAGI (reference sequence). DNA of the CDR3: TGTGCCAGCGGCCCCCCCAATGAGCAGTTCTTC. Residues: CASGPPNEQFF.

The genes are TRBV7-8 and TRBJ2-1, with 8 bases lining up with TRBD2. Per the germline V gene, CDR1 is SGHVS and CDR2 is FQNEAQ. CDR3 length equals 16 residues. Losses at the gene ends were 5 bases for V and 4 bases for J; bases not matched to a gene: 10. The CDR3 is CASSRTGTRTYNEQFF. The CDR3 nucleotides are TGTGCCAGCAGCAGAACCGGGACTAGAACATACAATGAGCAGTTCTTC.

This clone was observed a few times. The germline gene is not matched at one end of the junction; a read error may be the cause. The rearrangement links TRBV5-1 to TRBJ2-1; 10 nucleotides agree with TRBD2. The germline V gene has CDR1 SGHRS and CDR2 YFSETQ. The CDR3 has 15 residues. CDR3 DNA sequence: TGCGCCAGCAGGTTGGGACTAGCGTCGGGCAATGAGCAGTTCTTC. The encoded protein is CASRLGLASGNEQFF.

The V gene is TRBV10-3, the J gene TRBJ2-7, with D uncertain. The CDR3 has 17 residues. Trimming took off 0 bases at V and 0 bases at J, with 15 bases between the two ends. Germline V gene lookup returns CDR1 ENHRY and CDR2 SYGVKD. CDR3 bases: TGTGCCATCAGTGAGTCGATGGTCAGGTCGAGCTCCTACGAGCAGTACTTC. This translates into CAISESMVRSSSYEQYF.

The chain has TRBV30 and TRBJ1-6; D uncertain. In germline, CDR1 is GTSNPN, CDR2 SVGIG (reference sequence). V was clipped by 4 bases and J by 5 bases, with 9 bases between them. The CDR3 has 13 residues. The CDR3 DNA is TGTGCCTGGACCGCGGGGAATAATTCACCCCTCCACTTT. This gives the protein CAWTAGNNSPLHF.

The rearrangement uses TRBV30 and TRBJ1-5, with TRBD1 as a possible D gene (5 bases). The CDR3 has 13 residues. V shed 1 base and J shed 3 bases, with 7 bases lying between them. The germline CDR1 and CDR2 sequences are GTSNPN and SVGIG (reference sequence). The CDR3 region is CAWSGQHNQPQHF. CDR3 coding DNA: TGTGCCTGGAGTGGACAGCACAATCAGCCCCAGCATTTT.

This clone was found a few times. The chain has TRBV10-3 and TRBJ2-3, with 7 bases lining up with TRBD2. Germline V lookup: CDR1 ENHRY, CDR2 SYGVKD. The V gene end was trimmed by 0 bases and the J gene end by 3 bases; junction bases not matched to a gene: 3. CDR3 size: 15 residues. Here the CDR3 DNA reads TGTGCCATCAGTGAGTCCTCTAGCGGAACAGATACGCAGTATTTT. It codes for CAISESSSGTDTQYF.

The CDR3 DNA reads as TGTGCCAGCACCCCCGGGACTAGCGGGATCATAGGGGAGCAGTTCTTC. Its translation: CASTPGTSGIIGEQFF. The genes are TRBV5-4 and TRBJ2-1; 13 nucleotides match TRBD2. The CDR3 spans 16 residues. Losses at the gene ends were 6 bases for V and 10 bases for J; bases not matched to a gene: 13. Germline-derived CDR1 and CDR2 are SGHNT and YYREEE (reference sequence).